Listed below are T cell receptor beta chains from one sample, sequenced in a study of vaccination and CD4 T cells after COVID-19. TCRdb processed the PCR reads anew with MiXCR; each CDR3 protein has one entry. The sample carries about 30,000 distinct CDR3 sequences, approximately 48% recorded once. The source material was CD4+ T cells from blood, sampled about 7 months after SARS-CoV-2 vaccination. The receptor set was obtained from a human donor who had recovered from COVID-19. Both conserved end residues are part of each CDR3. The D gene is left open where the match is weak. A clone size is listed for some rows: how often the clone was seen (once, few, many), or a class if it is expanded.

v_call	d_call	clone_size	j_call	cdr3_aa	cdr3_nt
TRBV7-9	-	-	TRBJ1-1	CASSLLGAGNTEAFF	TGTGCCAGCAGCTTACTGGGGGCGGGGAACACTGAAGCTTTCTTT
TRBV20-1	-	-	TRBJ2-1	CSARDSEEQFF	TGCAGTGCTAGAGATTCTGAGGAGCAGTTCTTC
TRBV27	-	-	TRBJ1-5	CASSLGRGRQPQHF	TGTGCCAGCAGTTTGGGCAGGGGACGTCAGCCCCAGCATTTT
TRBV15	-	few	TRBJ1-2	CATSRAPPGNYGYTF	TGTGCCACCAGCAGAGCCCCCCCGGGTAACTATGGCTACACCTTC
TRBV20-1	-	few	TRBJ2-1	CSAYYNEQFF	TGCAGTGCTTACTACAATGAGCAGTTCTTC
TRBV19	-	-	TRBJ2-1	CASSPNRGPSYNEQFF	TGTGCCAGTAGTCCCAACCGGGGGCCCTCCTACAATGAGCAGTTCTTC
TRBV6-5	-	-	TRBJ2-1	CASSYSRGFEQFF	TGTGCCAGCAGTTACTCTAGAGGGTTTGAGCAGTTCTTC
TRBV5-4	TRBD1	few	TRBJ2-2	CASSLTGTGELFF	TGTGCCAGCAGTCTGACAGGGACCGGGGAGCTGTTTTTT
TRBV7-2	TRBD2	-	TRBJ2-2	CASSPRLAGGGGGELFF	TGTGCCAGCAGCCCACGACTAGCGGGAGGGGGTGGCGGGGAGCTGTTTTTT
TRBV27	-	few	TRBJ2-7	CASSLSGGNAEQYF	TGTGCCAGCAGTTTATCGGGCGGGAACGCCGAGCAGTACTTC
TRBV21-1	-	few	TRBJ1-1	CASSKLAELDTEAFF	TGTGCCAGCAGCAAATTGGCGGAGTTGGACACTGAAGCTTTCTTT
TRBV7-9	TRBD1	few	TRBJ2-5	CASSLGGQGGPQETQYF	TGTGCCAGCAGCTTAGGTGGACAGGGAGGCCCTCAAGAGACCCAGTACTTC
TRBV7-8	-	-	TRBJ2-1	CASSRRGGWYEQFF	TGTGCCAGCAGCCGCAGGGGGGGCTGGTATGAGCAGTTCTTC
TRBV27	-	-	TRBJ1-5	CASGTRGYSNQPQHF	TGTGCCAGCGGAACTAGGGGTTATAGCAATCAGCCCCAGCATTTT
TRBV6-1	TRBD2	-	TRBJ2-7	CASSEHLAGDYEQYF	TGTGCCAGCAGTGAACACCTAGCGGGAGACTACGAGCAGTACTTC
TRBV19	-	-	TRBJ1-1	CASIDVRDTEAFF	TGTGCCAGTATTGACGTGCGGGACACTGAAGCTTTCTTT
TRBV27	-	-	TRBJ2-3	CASSLSWDSTDTQYF	TGTGCCAGCAGTTTATCGTGGGACAGCACAGATACGCAGTATTTT
TRBV20-1	TRBD2	-	TRBJ2-3	CSASFASSGPTDTQYF	TGCAGTGCTAGTTTCGCCTCTAGCGGCCCCACAGATACGCAGTATTTT
TRBV7-2	-	few	TRBJ2-1	CASSPRALISYNEQFF	TGTGCCAGCAGCCCGAGGGCCCTGATCTCCTACAATGAGCAGTTCTTC
TRBV11-3	-	-	TRBJ2-5	CASSLGAREKPDETQYF	TGTGCCAGCAGCTTAGGAGCCCGGGAAAAACCGGATGAGACCCAGTACTTC
TRBV7-2	-	-	TRBJ1-5	CASSLALLDSNQPQHF	TGTGCCAGCAGCTTAGCCCTTTTAGATAGCAATCAGCCCCAGCATTTT
TRBV2	TRBD1	-	TRBJ2-5	CASRRGLVETQYF	TGTGCCAGCAGGAGGGGGCTAGTAGAGACCCAGTACTTC
TRBV24-1	-	few	TRBJ2-1	CATSEDYYNEQFF	TGTGCCACCAGTGAGGATTACTACAATGAGCAGTTCTTC
TRBV20-1	-	few	TRBJ1-1	CSARDYLGANTEAFF	TGCAGTGCTAGAGATTATTTGGGGGCGAACACTGAAGCTTTCTTT
TRBV27	TRBD1	-	TRBJ2-7	CASRRTGGNDEQYF	TGTGCCAGCAGACGGACAGGGGGTAATGACGAGCAGTACTTC
TRBV30	TRBD1	few	TRBJ1-2	CAWRHTDREYGYTF	TGTGCCTGGAGACATACGGACAGGGAATATGGCTACACCTTC
TRBV2	TRBD1	-	TRBJ2-5	CASIRQGARETQYF	TGTGCCAGCATTAGACAGGGGGCGCGAGAGACCCAGTACTTC
TRBV20-1	TRBD1	-	TRBJ2-7	CSARDNEGQGRYEQYF	TGCAGTGCTAGAGATAATGAGGGACAGGGGCGATACGAGCAGTACTTC
TRBV20-1	TRBD2	-	TRBJ2-1	CSATSGTSSYNEQFF	TGCAGTGCAACCTCCGGGACTAGCAGTTACAATGAGCAGTTCTTC
TRBV7-9	-	-	TRBJ2-3	CATARKGPLDTQYF	TGTGCCACCGCGAGGAAGGGCCCCTTAGATACGCAGTATTTT
TRBV7-8	-	-	TRBJ1-2	CASSLRSRDSGYTF	TGTGCCAGCAGCTTAAGGTCGAGGGATAGTGGCTACACCTTC
TRBV10-1	TRBD2	few	TRBJ2-7	CASSPRRVAGEIYEQYF	TGCGCCAGCAGTCCCCGGAGGGTAGCGGGAGAGATATACGAGCAGTACTTC
TRBV6-2/TRBV6-3	TRBD2	-	TRBJ2-1	CASRASGGYNEQFF	TGTGCCAGCAGGGCCAGCGGGGGATACAATGAGCAGTTCTTC
TRBV28	-	few	TRBJ1-5	CASRGGRRSFDLAQHF	TGTGCCAGCAGGGGAGGGCGTAGGAGTTTTGATTTGGCCCAGCATTTT
TRBV20-1	TRBD2	-	TRBJ2-4	CSANEVPASGMFVSNIQYF	TGCAGTGCCAACGAGGTCCCGGCTAGCGGGATGTTCGTATCTAACATTCAGTACTTC
TRBV6-2/TRBV6-3	-	few	TRBJ1-6	CASNRSGTSGSPLHF	TGTGCCAGCAACCGCTCCGGGACATCGGGGTCACCCCTCCACTTT
TRBV7-9	TRBD1	-	TRBJ1-1	CASSGPGTGGTEAFF	TGTGCCAGCAGCGGACCCGGGACAGGGGGCACTGAAGCTTTCTTT
TRBV19	TRBD2	-	TRBJ2-3	CASSSGRASVSTDTQYF	TGTGCCAGTTCCAGCGGGAGAGCCAGTGTCAGCACAGATACGCAGTATTTT
TRBV27	TRBD2	-	TRBJ2-3	CASPGTSGNSTDTQYF	TGTGCCAGTCCGGGGACTAGCGGGAATAGCACAGATACGCAGTATTTT
TRBV6-1	-	-	TRBJ1-2	CASSEANRGLYGYTF	TGTGCCAGCAGTGAAGCGAACAGAGGCCTCTATGGCTACACCTTC
TRBV7-9	-	-	TRBJ2-1	CASSMTEGSYNEQFF	TGTGCCAGCAGCATGACAGAAGGCTCCTACAATGAGCAGTTCTTC
TRBV7-2	TRBD1	-	TRBJ2-3	CASSRQTGQFGSQYF	TGTGCCAGCAGTCGACAGACGGGACAGTTCGGTTCGCAGTATTTT
TRBV28	-	-	TRBJ2-7	CASSRAHGQIYEQYF	TGTGCCAGCAGTCGGGCACACGGACAGATCTACGAGCAGTACTTC
TRBV20-1	-	few	TRBJ1-1	CSASEGRGLMNTEAFF	TGCAGTGCTAGTGAGGGTAGGGGCCTCATGAACACTGAAGCTTTCTTT
TRBV20-1	-	-	TRBJ2-7	CSAPVRSRYEQYF	TGCAGTGCTCCCGTTAGGTCCAGATACGAGCAGTACTTC
TRBV7-2	-	-	TRBJ2-7	CASTPWGGAGEQYF	TGTGCCAGCACCCCCTGGGGGGGGGCGGGTGAGCAGTACTTC
TRBV19	-	-	TRBJ2-1	CASRHGGGGPYNEQFF	TGTGCCAGTAGACACGGGGGAGGGGGACCCTACAATGAGCAGTTCTTC
TRBV19	-	few	TRBJ1-1	CASSWSRGTEAFF	TGTGCCAGTAGTTGGTCCCGAGGGACTGAAGCTTTCTTT
TRBV12-3/TRBV12-4	TRBD1	-	TRBJ1-5	CASSPGQATQPQHF	TGTGCCAGCAGCCCAGGACAGGCAACGCAGCCCCAGCATTTT
TRBV6-1	TRBD1	few	TRBJ1-5	CASSGTDNQPQHF	TGTGCCAGCAGCGGGACAGACAATCAGCCCCAGCATTTT
TRBV4-2	TRBD2	-	TRBJ2-1	CASSQDGTSGYNEQFF	TGTGCCAGCAGCCAAGACGGGACTAGCGGTTACAATGAGCAGTTCTTC
TRBV19	-	few	TRBJ2-3	CASSLGTDTQYF	TGTGCCAGCAGCTTGGGAACAGATACGCAGTATTTT
TRBV6-2/TRBV6-3	TRBD1	few	TRBJ1-2	CASSDPGTGSYGYTF	TGTGCCAGCAGTGACCCCGGGACAGGGTCTTATGGCTACACCTTC
TRBV6-5	-	-	TRBJ2-5	CASSSPGDETQYF	TGTGCCAGCAGTTCCCCGGGGGATGAGACCCAGTACTTC
TRBV7-8	-	few	TRBJ1-5	CASSFGPLSEPQHF	TGTGCCAGCAGCTTTGGTCCCCTCTCGGAGCCCCAGCATTTT
TRBV7-9	-	few	TRBJ1-1	CASSLAAGISTEAFF	TGTGCCAGCAGCTTAGCTGCAGGCATAAGTACTGAAGCTTTCTTT
TRBV20-1	-	-	TRBJ1-6	CSARDNLLGVDNSPLHF	TGCAGTGCTAGAGATAACCTCCTCGGGGTGGACAATTCACCCCTCCACTTT
TRBV7-3	-	-	TRBJ2-3	CASSPSITDTQYF	TGTGCCAGCAGCCCGTCCATCACAGATACGCAGTATTTT
TRBV11-1	TRBD1	-	TRBJ2-3	CASSSGTGITDTQYF	TGTGCCAGCAGTTCCGGGACAGGGATCACAGATACGCAGTATTTT